The 10 T cell receptor beta chains listed next were all sequenced from one sample in a study of shared clonotypes between healthy human individuals. TCRdb's copy holds only in-frame clones and misses some; the assay was immunoSEQ multiplex PCR. The sample yields about 1 million clones, roughly 80% seen once. Sequencing input: memory CD4+ T cells sorted from blood. The subset was: CD45RA-negative fraction. Receptor source: a man aged 18 to 29 in good health.

A single count supports this clone. V gene TRBV28 combines with J gene TRBJ1-1; TRBD1 might be the D (5 bases). This CDR3 spans 17 amino acids. Trimming took 1 base from V and 3 from J, leaving 18 bases between them. CDR1 is MDHEN, CDR2 SYDVKM, per germline. The CDR3 sequence: CASSLSGGRAGDTEAFF. CDR3 sequence (DNA): TGTGCCAGCAGTTTATCCGGCGGGAGGGCGGGGGACACTGAAGCTTTCTTT.

The rearrangement uses TRBV30 and TRBJ1-4; D unresolved. CDR1 is GTSNPN and CDR2 is SVGIG in the germline V gene (reference sequence). The ends were cut back, 3 bases at V and 0 bases at J, with 14 bases in the middle. This CDR3 is built from 16 residues. The CDR3 DNA follows: TGTGCCTGGAGCCTTGCAAAAATTGCAACTAATGAAAAACTGTTTTTT. Translating it yields CAWSLAKIATNEKLFF.

This sequence joins TRBV7-8 and TRBJ2-2, with D perhaps given as TRBD1 or TRBD2 (5 bases each). V lost 6 bases to trimming and J lost 0 bases, with 14 bases between them. The CDR3 consists of 16 residues. Germline assignment: CDR1 SGHVS and CDR2 FQNEAQ. CDR3 in DNA: TGTGCCAGCAGGTCCGGGACCCAAGCGAACACCGGGGAGCTGTTTTTT. Translation: CASRSGTQANTGELFF. Drawing the rest from reference TRBV7-8 and TRBJ2-2, the complete variable domain is GAGVSQSPRYKVAKRGQDVALRCDPISGHVSLFWYQQALGQGPEFLTYFQNEAQLDKSGLPSDRFFAERPEGSVSTLKIQRTQQEDSAVYLCASRSGTQANTGELFFGEGSRLTVL.

This clone has a handful of counts. This chain joins TRBV10-3 and TRBJ1-2; D is unresolved. The germline CDR1 and CDR2 sequences are ENHRY and SYGVKD. The CDR3 is 14 residues long. With 7 bases removed from V and 5 bases from J, the gap between germline ends came to 17 bases. The DNA of the CDR3 is TGTGCCATCAATGAAGTCGACTCCGGGTATGGCTACACCTTC. Its translation is CAINEVDSGYGYTF.

This clone was recorded many times. This chain joins TRBV5-1 and TRBJ1-6; TRBD1 is a possible D gene (6 bases). This CDR3 has 13 residues. Germline assignment: CDR1 SGHRS and CDR2 YFSETQ. V lost 4 bases, J lost 14 bases, and 16 bases lay in between. CDR3 amino acids: CASSPDRGLSLHF. CDR3 coding DNA: TGCGCCAGCAGCCCGGACAGAGGTTTGTCCCTCCACTTT.

CDR3 nucleotides: TGTGCCAGTAGTATGGGGGCATCTATCCTGTCACCCCTCCACTTT. Translated: CASSMGASILSPLHF. The chain is built from TRBV19 and TRBJ1-6; TRBD1 might be the D (6 bases). Germline loops: CDR1 LNHDA, CDR2 SQIVND (reference sequence). The V and J ends lost 3 bases and 10 bases respectively, with 16 bases between them. CDR3 size: 15 residues.

The chain is built from TRBV7-2 and TRBJ2-7; TRBD1 matches 8 bases. Germline CDR1 SGHTA, CDR2 FQGNSA. V dropped 4 bases and J dropped 5; count of bases not matched to a gene: 13. CDR3 size: 16 residues. CDR3 in amino acids: CASSSRTGTGSNEQYF. CDR3 bases: TGTGCCAGCAGCTCCCGAACCGGGACAGGTAGTAACGAGCAGTACTTC. Full variable domain (remainder filled in from reference TRBV7-2 and TRBJ2-7): GAGVSQSPSNKVTEKGKDVELRCDPISGHTALYWYRQSLGQGLEFLIYFQGNSAPDKSGLPSDRFSAERTGGSVSTLTIQRTQQEDSAVYLCASSSRTGTGSNEQYFGPGTRLTVT.

The V gene is TRBV11-2, the J gene TRBJ2-3; D may correspond to TRBD1 or TRBD2 (5 bases each). The CDR3 is 14 residues long. The V gene's germline CDR1 is SGHAT and CDR2 FQNNGV. V was cut by 3 bases and J by 6 bases, with 13 bases left in between. The CDR3 sequence is CASSLGTAMDTQYF. CDR3 in DNA: TGTGCCAGCAGCTTGGGGACCGCGATGGATACGCAGTATTTT.

This chain joins TRBV19 and TRBJ2-2; D not resolved. V lost 5 bases and J 0 bases, leaving 10 bases between the germline ends. This CDR3 comprises 15 residues. Germline loops: CDR1 LNHDA, CDR2 SQIVND (reference sequence). CDR3 in DNA: TGTGCCAGTAGTTATCTGAGAACGAACACCGGGGAGCTGTTTTTT. It specifies CASSYLRTNTGELFF.

This rearrangement joins TRBV6-1 to TRBJ1-5, with 8 bases lining up with TRBD1. V shed 11 bases and J 2 bases; nucleotides not matched to a gene: 11. The CDR3 is 15 residues long. Germline V gives CDR1 MNHNS, CDR2 SASEGT. Here the CDR3 reads CASGDRGLGNQPQHF. CDR3 bases: TGTGCCTCGGGCGACAGGGGTCTTGGCAATCAGCCCCAGCATTTT.